Listed here are 20 T cell receptor beta chains from one sample, sequenced in a study of T cell repertoires in cytomegalovirus infection. Antigens for these TCRs are unknown. Each CDR3 protein gets one entry after TCRdb re-called the reads with MiXCR. Among under 200,000 distinct CDR3 sequences listed, about a fifth were seen once. Here the sequenced sample was CD8+ T cells from cultured PBMCs, taken from culture after CMV antigen stimulation. The receptors were gathered from a human donor in good health (CMV status not recorded). Some clones in this sample may be carry-over from other donors' samples.

The V call is TRBV7-6, the J call TRBJ1-4, with TRBD1 matching 8 bases. Trimming removed 6 bases from V and 8 bases from J; junction bases left unmatched: 8. The germline V gene has CDR1 SGHVS and CDR2 FNYEAQ. The CDR3 extends over 14 amino acids. DNA for the CDR3: TGTGCCAGCAGTGAGGGACAGGCGGGCGAAAAACTGTTTTTT. Translating gives CASSEGQAGEKLFF.

The chain has TRBV7-2 and TRBJ1-6; possibly TRBD1 for D (5 bases). With 3 bases removed from V and 0 bases from J, the gap between germline ends came to 21 bases. Germline V gives CDR1 SGHTA, CDR2 FQGNSA. CDR3 length: 20 amino acids. Here the CDR3 reads CASSFPGGGAQSSYNSPLHF. CDR3 nucleotide sequence: TGTGCCAGCAGCTTCCCCGGCGGAGGGGCCCAGAGCTCCTATAATTCACCCCTCCACTTT.

In its sample, this clonotype was seen a few times. The chain joins TRBV4-1 to TRBJ1-4; D perhaps matches TRBD1 (6 bases). Germline CDR1 MGHRA, CDR2 YSYEKL. The CDR3 has 14 amino acids. The V and J ends lost 4 bases and 4 bases respectively, with 10 bases between them. The CDR3 reads CASSPGAVNEKLFF. For the CDR3, the DNA is TGCGCCAGCAGCCCGGGGGCTGTTAATGAAAAACTGTTTTTT.

This sequence joins TRBV6-2 or TRBV6-3 and TRBJ2-7; 11 nucleotides align to TRBD1. CDR3 length equals 16 residues. From germline, CDR1 is MNHEY and CDR2 SVGEGT. V was clipped by 0 bases and J by 6 bases; unmatched bases: 7. In nucleotides, the CDR3 is TGTGCCAGCAGTTACTCTACCGGGACAGGGGGTTTCGAGCAGTACTTC. It codes for CASSYSTGTGGFEQYF.

The chain links TRBV7-2 to TRBJ2-2, with D possibly matching TRBD2 (7 bases). CDR1 and CDR2 from the germline V gene are SGHTA and FQGNSA. Trimming left V 2 bases short and J 2 bases short, with 18 bases between. The CDR3 is made up of 18 amino acids. The CDR3 DNA reads as TGTGCCAGCAGCTTACTGGCGGGGGCACTAAAAAACACCGGGGAGCTGTTTTTT. It encodes CASSLLAGALKNTGELFF.

This rearrangement joins TRBV12-3 or TRBV12-4 to TRBJ1-3; unclear D gene. Trimming cost V 6 bases and J 2 bases, with 11 bases left between them. The CDR3 runs 14 residues. The CDR3 DNA follows: TGTGCCAGCAGACCAATCAACCCTGGAAACACCATATATTTT. Protein product: CASRPINPGNTIYF.

This clonotype was seen a handful of times. V gene TRBV6-1 combines with J gene TRBJ1-5; D may be TRBD1 (6 bases). This CDR3 is built from 17 residues. V gave up 10 bases and J gave up 3 bases, with 25 bases separating them. Germline-derived CDR1 and CDR2 are MNHNS and SASEGT. CDR3 loop: CANIGPRGRPFNQPQHF. The CDR3 nucleotides read TGTGCCAACATAGGACCCAGGGGCCGTCCCTTCAATCAGCCCCAGCATTTT.

DNA of the CDR3: TGTGCCAGCAGGAAACCGGGCGGGGATACGCAGTATTTT. Amino acids: CASRKPGGDTQYF. The genes are TRBV11-2 and TRBJ2-3; a weak D match, TRBD2 (5 bases). The CDR3 consists of 13 residues. The V gene lost 6 bases and the J gene lost 6 bases, with 13 bases spanning the gap. From germline, CDR1 is SGHAT and CDR2 FQNNGV.

The V call is TRBV9, the J call TRBJ2-5; either TRBD1 or TRBD2 may supply D (5 bases each). The CDR3 is made up of 14 amino acids. V dropped 0 bases and J dropped 4 bases, with 10 bases sitting between them. The germline gives CDR1 SGDLS, CDR2 YYNGEE. The CDR3, as DNA: TGTGCCAGCAGCGTAGTTGGGGGTAGAGAGACCCAGTACTTC. Residues: CASSVVGGRETQYF.

The chain combines TRBV20-1 with TRBJ1-1; 7 bases are shared with TRBD1. CDR3 length: 14 residues. The V segment lost 2 bases and the J segment 5 bases; nucleotides outside the gene matches: 8. CDR1 is DFQATT and CDR2 is SNEGSKA in the germline V gene (reference sequence). The CDR3 sequence: CSARSITGETEAFF. CDR3 nucleotide sequence: TGCAGTGCTAGATCAATCACAGGGGAAACTGAAGCTTTCTTT.

The V and J genes are TRBV4-1 and TRBJ2-5, with D possibly called TRBD1 or TRBD2 (5 bases each). The ends were cut back, 0 bases at V and 6 bases at J, with 14 bases in the middle. Germline CDR1 MGHRA, CDR2 YSYEKL. The CDR3 spans 15 residues. In nucleotides, the CDR3 is TGCGCCAGCAGCCAAGATCAGGGAGCAGCTAAGACCCAGTACTTC. It specifies CASSQDQGAAKTQYF.

This clonotype came up a few times. The genes are TRBV12-3 or TRBV12-4 and TRBJ1-1; 8 bases agree with TRBD1. The V segment lost 6 bases and the J segment 5 bases; nucleotides outside the gene matches: 8. CDR3 length: 14 amino acids. The CDR3 DNA is TGTGCCAGCAGGCCACGGACAGGGAGGACTGAAGCTTTCTTT. Translation gives CASRPRTGRTEAFF.

This clonotype was seen only a few times. V gene TRBV6-5 combines with J gene TRBJ2-5; 8 positions agree with TRBD1. CDR1 MNHEY and CDR2 SVGAGI come from the germline V gene. The CDR3 has 14 amino acids. J gave up 5 bases and V 0 bases, and 2 bases lay outside the gene matches. The CDR3 DNA follows: TGTGCCAGCAGTTACTCCGGACAGGGTGAGACCCAGTACTTC. The encoded protein is CASSYSGQGETQYF.

In DNA, the CDR3 is TGTGCCAGCAGTCCCTGGGACAGGGGGCGAACGATGACCACTGAAGCTTTCTTT. Protein sequence: CASSPWDRGRTMTTEAFF. The chain recombines TRBV12-3 or TRBV12-4 with TRBJ1-1; TRBD1 matches at 12 bases. The ends lost 5 bases at V and 4 bases at J; junction bases unmatched: 14. This CDR3 is built from 18 residues.

This clonotype was counted only a few times. This chain joins TRBV7-9 and TRBJ1-4; D might be TRBD1 (5 bases). V was trimmed by 5 bases and J by 10 bases, leaving 17 bases between them. The CDR3 length is 14 residues. CDR1 is SEHNR and CDR2 is FQNEAQ in the germline V gene (reference sequence). CDR3 bases: TGTGCCAGCAGCCCCCGGGCAGGGTGGGGAAAACTGTTTTTT. Its protein product is CASSPRAGWGKLFF.

This rearrangement joins TRBV12-3 or TRBV12-4 to TRBJ2-5; a possible D gene is TRBD2 (5 bases). There are 17 residues in the CDR3. Trimming took off 0 bases at V and 4 bases at J, with 18 bases between the two ends. The CDR3 here is CASSLAPRLALGETQYF. DNA of the CDR3: TGTGCCAGCAGTTTAGCCCCTAGGCTAGCCCTGGGAGAGACCCAGTACTTC.

CDR3 region: CSAIVRTRSGYTF. In DNA form, the CDR3 reads TGCAGTGCTATTGTCAGAACTCGGAGTGGCTACACCTTC. The J gene is TRBJ1-2, the V gene TRBV20-1; D call uncertain. Trimming removed 4 bases from V and 7 bases from J, with 16 bases in between. The CDR3 is made up of 13 amino acids. Germline CDR1 and CDR2: DFQATT and SNEGSKA (reference sequence).

V and J are TRBV4-1 and TRBJ1-5; D is possibly TRBD1 (5 bases). Trimming shortened V by 1 base and J by 4 bases, and 11 bases separated the two germline ends. Germline lookup yields CDR1 MGHRA and CDR2 YSYEKL. The length of the CDR3 is 15 residues. This chain's CDR3 is CASSQGRDGNQPQHF. As DNA, the CDR3 is TGCGCCAGCAGCCAAGGCAGGGACGGTAATCAGCCCCAGCATTTT.

This clonotype has more than one count but fewer than ten. The CDR3 nucleotides read TGTGCCAGCAGCCCTTTGAACGGGGGTGATACCTACGAGCAGTACTTC. Protein: CASSPLNGGDTYEQYF. V is TRBV7-8 and J is TRBJ2-7; D perhaps matches TRBD2 (6 bases). Trimming removed 5 bases at V and 2 bases at J, with 19 bases between. The V gene's germline CDR1 is SGHVS and CDR2 FQNEAQ. CDR3 size: 16 residues.

The chain couples TRBV12-3 or TRBV12-4 to TRBJ2-1; tentative D call: TRBD2 (5 bases). The CDR3 spans 15 residues. The V gene lost 2 bases and the J gene lost 1 base, with 9 bases spanning the gap. The CDR3 DNA is TGTGCCAGCAGTTTAACTAGTAAGTCCTACAATGAGCAGTTCTTC. It encodes CASSLTSKSYNEQFF.